A single sample gave rise to the 31 T cell receptor beta chains below, sequenced in a study of shared clonotypes between healthy human individuals. Data came from immunoSEQ multiplex PCR; TCRdb stores just in-frame clones and leaves some out. The table records 450,000 to 600,000 clones, around three quarters of them present only once. Input material: PBMCs. The receptors were sampled from a woman in her thirties or forties in good health. Some clones in this sample may be carry-over from other donors' samples.

The chain has TRBV5-8 and TRBJ2-7; TRBD2 is a possible D gene (5 bases). Germline CDR1 SGHTS, CDR2 YDEGEE. The CDR3 extends over 14 amino acids. Trimming took 4 bases from V and 3 from J, leaving 14 bases between them. The CDR3 sequence is CASSHRVEVYEQYF. CDR3 DNA sequence: TGTGCCAGCAGCCACAGAGTGGAGGTCTACGAGCAGTACTTC. Drawing the rest from reference TRBV5-8 and TRBJ2-7, the complete variable domain is EAGVTQSPTHLIKTRGQQATLRCSPISGHTSVYWYQQALGLGLQFLLWYDEGEERNRGNFPPRFSGRQFPNYSSELNVNALELEDSALYLCASSHRVEVYEQYFGPGTRLTVT.

The chain recombines TRBV4-1 with TRBJ2-4; D ambiguous. Trimming cost V 1 base and J 0 bases, with 16 bases left between them. The CDR3 loop spans 18 amino acids. The germline V gene encodes CDR1 MGHRA and CDR2 YSYEKL. CDR3 DNA: TGCGCCAGCAGCCAAGCAAGTGAAGGCCTTAGAGCCAAAAACATTCAGTACTTC. Encoded protein: CASSQASEGLRAKNIQYF.

The chain is built from TRBV5-1 and TRBJ2-3, with D perhaps matching TRBD2 (5 bases). The CDR3 is 12 residues long. Deletions cut 0 bases from V and 7 bases from J, with 6 bases between. Germline V gene sequence: CDR1 SGHRS, CDR2 YFSETQ. CDR3 sequence (DNA): TGCGCCAGCAGCTTGGCCGGGAATACGCAGTATTTT. Translating it yields CASSLAGNTQYF.

This chain links TRBV28 with TRBJ2-1; 7 nucleotides align to TRBD2. The CDR3 loop spans 19 amino acids. Germline V gene lookup returns CDR1 MDHEN and CDR2 SYDVKM. The trim removed 6 bases at V and 2 bases at J, leaving 19 bases unmatched. In DNA, the CDR3 is TGTGCCAGCAGCAGGGACCCTTTGGGGGGAGGGAATACCTACAATGAGCAGTTCTTC. Protein: CASSRDPLGGGNTYNEQFF.

Remarks on this clone: A read error is possible here, since a much larger clone lies one base away. The J gene is TRBJ1-2, the V gene TRBV7-3, with 9 bases identical to TRBD1. The CDR3 is made up of 13 amino acids. Germline CDR1 SGHTA, CDR2 FQGTGA. V lost 5 bases and J lost 4; bases outside the gene matches: 2. The CDR3 sequence is CASSPTGGYGYTF. The CDR3, as DNA: TGTGCCAGCAGCCCGACAGGGGGCTATGGCTACACCTTC.

The rearrangement links TRBV6-1 to TRBJ2-2; the D call may be TRBD1 or TRBD2 (6 bases each). The CDR3 is 17 amino acids. Germline values: CDR1 MNHNS, CDR2 SASEGT. V was pared by 0 bases and J by 0 bases, with 11 bases between. The CDR3 DNA reads as TGTGCCAGCAGTGAAGCGGGGGCGGGATCGAACACCGGGGAGCTGTTTTTT. This sequence encodes CASSEAGAGSNTGELFF.

This clone is a singleton in its sample. This sequence joins TRBV28 and TRBJ1-2, with a possible D match to TRBD1 (5 bases). V lost 6 bases, J lost 4 bases, and 15 bases lay in between. CDR3 length: 14 residues. Germline V CDR1 and CDR2: MDHEN, SYDVKM. Here the CDR3 reads CASRLEGAGYGYTF. The CDR3 DNA reads TGTGCCAGCAGACTAGAAGGGGCCGGCTATGGCTACACCTTC.

The genes are TRBV2 and TRBJ2-4, with 13 bases lining up with TRBD2. Germline lookup yields CDR1 SNHLY and CDR2 FYNNEI. This CDR3 is 20 amino acids long. Trimming at V came to 0 bases and at J to 1 base, leaving 9 bases not matched to a gene. This CDR3 reads CASSEATSGRRRRAKNIQYF. CDR3 DNA sequence: TGTGCCAGCAGTGAAGCGACTAGCGGGAGGAGGAGGAGGGCCAAAAACATTCAGTACTTC.

The rearrangement uses TRBV27 and TRBJ2-7, with 7 bases aligning to TRBD2. In germline, CDR1 is MNHEY, CDR2 SMNVEV (reference sequence). This CDR3 has 16 residues. J gave up 4 bases and V 5 bases, and 14 bases lay outside the gene matches. The CDR3 reads CASSLTVLARHYEQYF. As DNA, the CDR3 is TGTGCCAGCAGTCTGACGGTACTAGCGAGACATTACGAGCAGTACTTC.

The chain has TRBV28 and TRBJ2-3; D unclear. CDR1 and CDR2 (germline): MDHEN, SYDVKM. Between the trimmed V and J ends, which lost 5 bases and 0 bases, there was a span of 9 bases. CDR3 size: 14 residues. The CDR3 loop reads CASSPARSTDTQYF. DNA for the CDR3: TGTGCCAGCAGTCCCGCCCGGAGCACAGATACGCAGTATTTT.

V and J are TRBV15 and TRBJ2-3; maybe TRBD1 (6 bases). Trimming took off 3 bases at V and 2 bases at J, with 12 bases between the two ends. Germline-derived CDR1 and CDR2 are LNHNV and YYDKDF (reference sequence). CDR3 length equals 15 residues. The CDR3 region is CATSRGWTDTDTQYF. In nucleotides, the CDR3 is TGTGCCACCAGCAGGGGGTGGACAGACACAGATACGCAGTATTTT.

The gene calls are TRBV7-9 and TRBJ2-1, with TRBD1 identical over 7 bases. CDR1 SEHNR and CDR2 FQNEAQ come from the germline V gene (reference sequence). V gave up 1 base and J gave up 6 bases; unmatched junction bases: 12. This CDR3 has 17 residues. CDR3 sequence (DNA): TGTGCCAGCAGCTTAGAACTTTTTCCCGCAGGGGGCAATGAGCAGTTCTTC. It encodes CASSLELFPAGGNEQFF.

The chain has TRBV4-1 and TRBJ2-2; 13 bases agree with TRBD2. Germline CDR1 and CDR2: MGHRA and YSYEKL. V shed 2 bases and J 1 base; nucleotides not matched to a gene: 4. This CDR3 contains 18 residues. The CDR3 here is CASSQLGLAGKNTGELFF. CDR3 DNA sequence: TGCGCCAGCAGCCAATTGGGACTAGCGGGGAAGAACACCGGGGAGCTGTTTTTT.

In regard to this clone: A junction end diverges from the germline sequence, so it may reflect a read error. The chain employs TRBV6-5 and TRBJ2-1; D is uncertain. There are 13 residues in the CDR3. The germline gives CDR1 MNHEY, CDR2 SVGAGI. CDR3 coding DNA: TGCGCCAGCAGTCCCCGGCTGGGCAATGAGCAGTTCTTC. Encoded protein: CASSPRLGNEQFF.

This chain links TRBV6-5 with TRBJ1-2; no reliable D call. The CDR3 has 15 residues. The germline V and J ends were trimmed by 5 bases and 4 bases, with 17 bases remaining between them. Looked up from germline, CDR1 is MNHEY and CDR2 is SVGAGI. The CDR3 loop is CASSASAGPVYGYTF. Here the CDR3 DNA reads TGTGCCAGCAGTGCCAGCGCAGGTCCGGTCTATGGCTACACCTTC.

The rearrangement links TRBV10-3 to TRBJ1-3; no firm D call. V lost 4 bases and J 0 bases, leaving 7 bases between the germline ends. The CDR3 is 14 amino acids. Germline assignment: CDR1 ENHRY and CDR2 SYGVKD. CDR3 protein: CAISAALSGNTIYF. CDR3 sequence (DNA): TGTGCCATCAGTGCCGCCCTCTCTGGAAACACCATATATTTT.

V and J are TRBV10-2 and TRBJ2-6; D ambiguous. The germline V gene encodes CDR1 WSHSY and CDR2 SAAADI. The CDR3 contains 13 residues. Between the trimmed V and J ends, which lost 10 bases and 1 base, there was a span of 8 bases. In DNA form, the CDR3 reads TGCGCCATTCGACCGTCTGGGGCCAACGTCCTGACTTTC. Translating gives CAIRPSGANVLTF.

Details on this clone: The junction departs from germline at one end; a sequencing error may be responsible. The chain employs TRBV7-9 and TRBJ2-2, with 9 bases lining up with TRBD2. Looked up from germline, CDR1 is SEHNR and CDR2 is FQNEAQ (reference sequence). The CDR3 sequence is 16 residues long. This CDR3 reads CASSVAGEDHTGELFF. CDR3 nucleotides: TGTGCCAGCAGCGTAGCGGGAGAGGATCATACCGGGGAGCTGTTTTTT.

This chain joins TRBV5-5 and TRBJ1-2; tentatively, D is TRBD1 (5 bases). V was shortened by 0 bases and J by 5 bases, with 14 bases between the two germline ends. The CDR3 runs to 15 residues. Germline assignment: CDR1 SGHKS and CDR2 YYEKEE (reference sequence). The CDR3 nucleotides are TGTGCCAGCAGCTTGGTTGGCAGGGAGGGGTATGGCTACACCTTC. It encodes CASSLVGREGYGYTF.

The chain couples TRBV27 to TRBJ2-7; D ambiguous. The germline V gene has CDR1 MNHEY and CDR2 SMNVEV (reference sequence). V was shortened by 4 bases and J by 6 bases, with 13 bases between the two germline ends. This CDR3 has 13 amino acids. The CDR3 spells CASSYSERGEQYF. The CDR3, as DNA: TGTGCCAGCAGTTATTCGGAACGAGGCGAGCAGTACTTC.

The chain employs TRBV6-6 and TRBJ1-6, with D uncertain. The CDR3 is made up of 12 amino acids. Germline V gene data show CDR1 as MNHNY and CDR2 as SVGAGI (reference sequence). V was shortened by 4 bases and J by 8 bases, with 6 bases between the two germline ends. CDR3 coding DNA: TGTGCCAGCAGTTTGGAGGATTCACCCCTCCACTTT. Encoded protein: CASSLEDSPLHF.

The chain carries TRBV6-6 and TRBJ2-7; D is unresolved. Germline assignment: CDR1 MNHNY and CDR2 SVGAGI (reference sequence). The CDR3 is 13 residues long. V dropped 4 bases and J dropped 0 bases, with 7 bases sitting between them. The CDR3 region is CASSWASSYEQYF. CDR3 sequence (DNA): TGTGCCAGCAGTTGGGCGAGCTCCTACGAGCAGTACTTC.

J is TRBJ2-1 and V is TRBV7-2; 13 positions match TRBD2. The trim removed 5 bases at V and 8 bases at J, leaving 12 bases unmatched. The CDR3 totals 17 residues. The germline V gene encodes CDR1 SGHTA and CDR2 FQGNSA. DNA of the CDR3: TGTGCCAGCAGCCCTAGAAAGACTAGCGGGAGGTCCCATGAGCAGTTCTTC. It yields the protein CASSPRKTSGRSHEQFF.

The J gene is TRBJ2-2, the V gene TRBV2; 10 positions agree with TRBD2. Germline values: CDR1 SNHLY, CDR2 FYNNEI. The CDR3 is made up of 18 amino acids. Unmatched junction bases numbered 8, after V lost 0 bases and J lost 4 bases. Here the CDR3 reads CASSEARWTSGGTGELFF. The CDR3 DNA reads as TGTGCCAGCAGTGAAGCCCGCTGGACTAGCGGCGGCACCGGGGAGCTGTTTTTT.

This chain connects TRBV11-3 to TRBJ2-2, with 8 nucleotides matching TRBD2. Per germline, CDR1 SGHNT and CDR2 YENEEA. The CDR3 runs to 17 residues. V lost 0 bases to trimming and J lost 5 bases; unmatched junction nucleotides: 8. CDR3 bases: TGTGCCAGCAGCTTAGATTTAAGCGGGAGTAGGACCGGGGAGCTGTTTTTT. Residues: CASSLDLSGSRTGELFF.

This chain uses TRBV29-1 with TRBJ2-7, with 12 bases fitting TRBD2. J gave up 7 bases and V 5 bases, and 15 bases lay outside the gene matches. Germline V gives CDR1 SQVTM, CDR2 ANQGSEA. The CDR3 is made up of 16 amino acids. CDR3 nucleotide sequence: TGCAGCGTTACAACCCCTTCTAGCGGGAGGGCCAGGGAGCAGTACTTC. This encodes CSVTTPSSGRAREQYF.

This chain joins TRBV29-1 and TRBJ2-3; TRBD2 aligns across 11 bases. Germline trimming cut 5 bases from V and 4 bases from J; bases unmatched to any gene: 14. Per germline, CDR1 SQVTM and CDR2 ANQGSEA. This CDR3 region has 17 residues. The DNA of the CDR3 is TGCAGCGTTAATTCTCAGAATAGCGGGAGGGCCGCAGATACGCAGTATTTT. It encodes CSVNSQNSGRAADTQYF.

The chain employs TRBV6-5 and TRBJ2-3; D might be TRBD2 (6 bases). The CDR3 has 14 amino acids. CDR1 and CDR2 from the germline V gene are MNHEY and SVGAGI. V lost 6 bases and J 2 bases, leaving 12 bases between the germline ends. The CDR3 here is CASRAGTSTDTQYF. Written as DNA, the CDR3 is TGTGCCAGCAGGGCTGGGACTTCCACAGATACGCAGTATTTT.

As regards this clone: A much larger clone differs from this one at a single base, so this may be a read error. Other DNA sequences in this specimen translate into the identical CDR3. The chain is built from TRBV7-9 and TRBJ2-1; 10 nucleotides match TRBD2. Germline V lookup: CDR1 SEHNR, CDR2 FQNEAQ (reference sequence). This CDR3 is built from 16 residues. V lost 0 bases to trimming and J lost 1 base; unmatched junction nucleotides: 0. CDR3 sequence (DNA): TGTGCCAGCAGCTTAGCACTAGCGGGATCCTACAATGAGCAGTTCTTC. It is translated as CASSLALAGSYNEQFF.

Notes on this clone: At the DNA level, this CDR3 is encoded by other sequences in the same sample as well. The chain links TRBV5-1 to TRBJ2-2; D is undetermined. The CDR3 contains 13 residues. Trimming took off 0 bases at V and 5 bases at J, with 5 bases between the two ends. Germline assignment: CDR1 SGHRS and CDR2 YFSETQ. In DNA, the CDR3 is TGCGCCAGCAGCTTGGGTCCGACCGGGGAGCTGTTTTTT. It translates to CASSLGPTGELFF.

The CDR3 sequence is CAWSVVRTLGSYNEQFF. The CDR3 bases are TGTGCCTGGAGTGTGGTCCGAACCCTCGGGTCCTACAATGAGCAGTTCTTC. The chain couples TRBV30 to TRBJ2-1; D unclear. Trimming pared 0 bases from V and 1 base from J, leaving 16 bases between. This CDR3 comprises 17 residues. CDR1 is GTSNPN and CDR2 is SVGIG in the germline V gene (reference sequence).